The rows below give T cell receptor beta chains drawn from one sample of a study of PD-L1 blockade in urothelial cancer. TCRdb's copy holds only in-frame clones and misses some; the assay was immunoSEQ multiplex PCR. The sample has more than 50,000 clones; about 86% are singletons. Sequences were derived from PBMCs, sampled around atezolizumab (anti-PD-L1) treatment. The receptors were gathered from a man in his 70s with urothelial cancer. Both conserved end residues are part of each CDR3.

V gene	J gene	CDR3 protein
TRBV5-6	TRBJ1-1	CASSFGARPTEAFF
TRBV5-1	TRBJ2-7	CASSLFVGSSYEQYF
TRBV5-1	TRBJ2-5	CASSPGQGGETQYF
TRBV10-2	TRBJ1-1	CASSVGGITEAFF
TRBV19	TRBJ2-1	CASSIQRTSPLGNEQFF
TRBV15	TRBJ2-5	CATSRSPGLGGETQYF
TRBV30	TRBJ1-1	CAWSLETENTEAFF
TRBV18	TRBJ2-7	CASSPRTASTYEQYF
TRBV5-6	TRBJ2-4	CASSLAISPNIQYF
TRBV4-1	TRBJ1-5	CASSPGKFNQPQHF
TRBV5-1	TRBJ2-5	CASSQDRVETQYF
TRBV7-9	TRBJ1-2	CASSLGQPGRGYTF
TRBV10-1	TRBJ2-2	CASSGSRAGELFF
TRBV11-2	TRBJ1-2	CASSSIGRGPGGYTF
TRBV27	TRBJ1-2	CASSLGDRAHGYTF
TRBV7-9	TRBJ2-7	CASSLGRWGGNSGLPQYF
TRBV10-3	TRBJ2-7	CAIAFRGLEPSYEQYF